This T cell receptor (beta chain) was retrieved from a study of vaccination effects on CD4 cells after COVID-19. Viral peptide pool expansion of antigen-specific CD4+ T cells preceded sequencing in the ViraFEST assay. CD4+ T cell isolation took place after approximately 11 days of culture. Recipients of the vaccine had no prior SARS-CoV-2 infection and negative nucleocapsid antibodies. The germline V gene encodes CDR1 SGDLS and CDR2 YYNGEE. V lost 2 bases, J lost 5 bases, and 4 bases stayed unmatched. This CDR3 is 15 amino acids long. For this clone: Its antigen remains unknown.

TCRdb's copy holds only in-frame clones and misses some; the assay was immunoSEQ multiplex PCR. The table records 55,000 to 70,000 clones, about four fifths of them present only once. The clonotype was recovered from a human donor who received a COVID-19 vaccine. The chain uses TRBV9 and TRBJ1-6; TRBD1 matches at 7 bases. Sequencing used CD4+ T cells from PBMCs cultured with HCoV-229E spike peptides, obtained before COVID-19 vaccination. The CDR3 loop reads CASSVGTANNSPLHF. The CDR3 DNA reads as TGTGCCAGCAGCGTGGGGACAGCAAATAATTCACCCCTCCACTTT.